A selection of T cell receptor beta chains follows, all from one sample in a study of cytomegalovirus exposure and HLA in healthy donors. The assay was immunoSEQ multiplex PCR, and TCRdb's table has in-frame clones only and misses some. The sample includes over 110,000 clones, 75% to 80% seen only once; the top ten take 5% to 7.5%. The specimen sequenced was PBMCs. Source of these receptors: a middle-aged woman in good health and CMV-seropositive. CDR3s leave out the opening cysteine and the closing phenylalanine or tryptophan. The order of the fields is J gene, V gene, D gene, CDR3 protein. The D gene is left open where the match is weak.

J: TRBJ2-5; V: TRBV5-1; D: TRBD1; CDR3: ASSPGTGGETQY
J: TRBJ1-2; V: TRBV11-1; D: .; CDR3: ASSLPPPGQGGGYT
J: TRBJ1-4; V: TRBV27; D: .; CDR3: ASSYRPMEKLF
J: TRBJ2-7; V: TRBV6-5; D: .; CDR3: ASRAVTDPYEQY
J: TRBJ1-2; V: TRBV5-6; D: .; CDR3: ASSLVAYGYT
J: TRBJ1-5; V: TRBV5-1; D: .; CDR3: ASRPGTHSNQPQH
J: TRBJ2-7; V: TRBV5-1; D: TRBD2; CDR3: ASSPGLAGNEQY
J: TRBJ2-6; V: TRBV2; D: .; CDR3: ASSDRAPSGANVLT
J: TRBJ1-2; V: TRBV4-1; D: TRBD1; CDR3: ASSQPNPLTGKVGYT
J: TRBJ2-7; V: TRBV4-1; D: TRBD2; CDR3: ASSPLAGTAGEQY
J: TRBJ2-5; V: TRBV7-9; D: .; CDR3: SSSLVGGSETQY
J: TRBJ2-2; V: TRBV5-1; D: TRBD1; CDR3: ASSSGGASGELF
J: TRBJ2-3; V: TRBV5-1; D: TRBD2; CDR3: ASSFRSGRGPDTQY